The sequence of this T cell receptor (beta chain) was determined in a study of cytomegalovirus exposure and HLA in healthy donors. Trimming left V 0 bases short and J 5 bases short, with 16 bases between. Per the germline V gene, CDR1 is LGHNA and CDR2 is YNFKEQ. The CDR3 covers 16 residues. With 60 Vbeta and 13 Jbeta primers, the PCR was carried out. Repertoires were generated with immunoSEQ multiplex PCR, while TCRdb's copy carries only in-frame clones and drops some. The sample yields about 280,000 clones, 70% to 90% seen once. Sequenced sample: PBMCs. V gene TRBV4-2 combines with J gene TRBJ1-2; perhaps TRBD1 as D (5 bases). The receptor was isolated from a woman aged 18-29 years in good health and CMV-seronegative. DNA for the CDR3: TGTGCCAGCAGCCAAGATGGCGACAGCGTACCATATGGCTACACCTTC. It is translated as CASSQDGDSVPYGYTF.